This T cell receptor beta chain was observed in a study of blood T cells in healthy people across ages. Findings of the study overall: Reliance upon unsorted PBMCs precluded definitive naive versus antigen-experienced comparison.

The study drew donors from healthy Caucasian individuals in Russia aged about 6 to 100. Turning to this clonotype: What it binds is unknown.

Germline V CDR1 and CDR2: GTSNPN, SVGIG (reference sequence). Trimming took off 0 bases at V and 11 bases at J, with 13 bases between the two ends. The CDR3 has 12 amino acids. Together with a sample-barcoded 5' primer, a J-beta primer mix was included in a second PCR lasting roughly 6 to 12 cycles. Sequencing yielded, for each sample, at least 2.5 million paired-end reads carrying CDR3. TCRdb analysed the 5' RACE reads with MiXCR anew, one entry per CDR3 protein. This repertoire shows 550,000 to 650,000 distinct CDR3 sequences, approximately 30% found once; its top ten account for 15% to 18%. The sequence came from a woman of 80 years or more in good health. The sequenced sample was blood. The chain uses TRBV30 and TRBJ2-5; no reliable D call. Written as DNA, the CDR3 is TGTGCCTGGAGTGTTCTCTGGGATGAGCAGTACTTC. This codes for CAWSVLWDEQYF.